The 8 T cell receptor beta chains given below trace back to one sample, sequenced in a study of regulatory T cells in long-lasting Graves disease. Arm-PCR of CDR3 regions and iRepertoire HTBI primers were the basis on which TCR beta libraries were built. Each CDR3 protein is one row after TCRdb ran MiXCR on the multiplex PCR reads. The table lists roughly 400,000 distinct CDR3 sequences, 21% of them singletons. Time point indicated: persistent/refractory GD, antithyroid drugs over 5 years with positive TRAb. Generation of the TCR library employed RNA extracted from PBMCs. The specimen was peripheral blood mononuclear cells (PBMCs), collected when the disease was refractory, from a patient treated with antithyroid drugs. Receptors were obtained from a female donor with Graves disease.

This clonotype was seen repeatedly, ten times or more. The chain uses TRBV2 and TRBJ2-5; TRBD2 agrees at 14 bases. This CDR3 contains 17 residues. The junction had 4 bases not matched to a gene; V was cut back by 0 bases and J by 4 bases. Germline assignment: CDR1 SNHLY and CDR2 FYNNEI. Written as DNA, the CDR3 is TGTGCCAGCAGTGAAGCGTGGGGACTAGCGGGAGTAGAGACCCAGTACTTC. Translated, it gives CASSEAWGLAGVETQYF. Full variable domain (outside the CDR3, taken from reference TRBV2 and TRBJ2-5): EPEVTQTPSHQVTQMGQEVILRCVPISNHLYFYWYRQILGQKVEFLVSFYNNEISEKSEIFDDQFSVERPDGSNFTLKIRSTKLEDSAMYFCASSEAWGLAGVETQYFGPGTRLLVL.

This clonotype occurred many times. The chain recombines TRBV12-3 or TRBV12-4 with TRBJ2-5, with TRBD1 matching 7 bases. V shed 3 bases, J shed 1 base, and the junction held 11 bases outside the gene matches. The CDR3 spans 17 residues. CDR3 nucleotides: TGTGCCAGCAGTTTTCCGAGGGCAGGGGGTAGCCAAGAGACCCAGTACTTC. This codes for CASSFPRAGGSQETQYF.

This clonotype was observed many times. The rearrangement uses TRBV12-3 or TRBV12-4 and TRBJ2-1, with D unclear. The CDR3 is 14 residues long. V lost 7 bases and J lost 0, with 10 bases in between. The CDR3 DNA reads TGTGCCAGCATCGTCGGTGGCTCCTACAATGAGCAGTTCTTC. Its protein is CASIVGGSYNEQFF.

The chain couples TRBV7-6 to TRBJ2-7; D tentatively reads TRBD1 or TRBD2 (5 bases each). Trimming took off 1 base at V and 0 bases at J, with 16 bases between the two ends. The CDR3 length is 17 residues. Germline CDR1 is SGHVS and CDR2 is FNYEAQ. DNA for the CDR3: TGTGCCAGCAGCTTAGGGGCCGGGACCCCGAGCTCCTACGAGCAGTACTTC. This encodes CASSLGAGTPSSYEQYF.

The chain uses TRBV27 and TRBJ2-1, with 12 positions matching TRBD2. V lost 3 bases to trimming and J lost 6 bases; unmatched junction nucleotides: 6. In germline, CDR1 is MNHEY, CDR2 SMNVEV (reference sequence). This CDR3 contains 16 residues. The CDR3: CASSLVGLAGPNEQFF. The DNA for the CDR3 is TGTGCCAGCAGTTTGGTCGGACTAGCGGGACCCAATGAGCAGTTCTTC.

This clonotype has ten or more counts. The chain has TRBV28 and TRBJ1-5, with D unresolved. CDR3 length equals 12 residues. Looked up from germline, CDR1 is MDHEN and CDR2 is SYDVKM. Trimming removed 3 bases from V and 7 bases from J, with 7 bases in between. The CDR3 loop reads CASSFTYQPQHF. DNA for the CDR3: TGTGCCAGCAGTTTTACGTACCAGCCCCAGCATTTT.

This clonotype was counted ten times or more. This CDR3 is CASSSDASYEQYF. The CDR3 DNA follows: TGTGCCAGCAGTTCGGACGCTTCCTACGAGCAGTACTTC. V usage is TRBV12-3 or TRBV12-4 and J usage is TRBJ2-7, with unresolved D. This CDR3 is 13 amino acids long. With 4 bases removed from V and 1 base from J, the gap between germline ends came to 8 bases.

The chain couples TRBV5-5 to TRBJ2-2; 11 nucleotides align to TRBD2. With 4 bases clipped from V and 5 bases from J, the junction kept 10 bases outside the gene matches. Germline V gene sequence: CDR1 SGHKS, CDR2 YYEKEE (reference sequence). This CDR3 comprises 17 residues. The CDR3 DNA is TGTGCCAGCAGCCGGATCGCTCTAGCGGGAGGAACCGGGGAGCTGTTTTTT. Protein product: CASSRIALAGGTGELFF.